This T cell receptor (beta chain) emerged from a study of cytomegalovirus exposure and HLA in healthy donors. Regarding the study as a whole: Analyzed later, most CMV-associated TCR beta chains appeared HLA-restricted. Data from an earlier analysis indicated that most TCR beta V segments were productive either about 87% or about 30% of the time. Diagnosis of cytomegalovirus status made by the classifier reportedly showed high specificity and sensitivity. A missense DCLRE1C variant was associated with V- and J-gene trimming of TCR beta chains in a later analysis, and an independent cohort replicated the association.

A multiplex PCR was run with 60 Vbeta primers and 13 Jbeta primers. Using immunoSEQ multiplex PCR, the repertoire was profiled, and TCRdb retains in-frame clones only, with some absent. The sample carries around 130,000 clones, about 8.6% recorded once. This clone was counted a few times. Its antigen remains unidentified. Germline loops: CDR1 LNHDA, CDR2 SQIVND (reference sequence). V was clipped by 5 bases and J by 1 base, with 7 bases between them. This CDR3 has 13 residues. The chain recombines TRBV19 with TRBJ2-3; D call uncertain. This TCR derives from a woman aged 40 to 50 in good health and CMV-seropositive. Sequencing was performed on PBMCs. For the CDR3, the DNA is TGTGCCAGTAGTTTAAGCGGCACAGATACGCAGTATTTT. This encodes CASSLSGTDTQYF.